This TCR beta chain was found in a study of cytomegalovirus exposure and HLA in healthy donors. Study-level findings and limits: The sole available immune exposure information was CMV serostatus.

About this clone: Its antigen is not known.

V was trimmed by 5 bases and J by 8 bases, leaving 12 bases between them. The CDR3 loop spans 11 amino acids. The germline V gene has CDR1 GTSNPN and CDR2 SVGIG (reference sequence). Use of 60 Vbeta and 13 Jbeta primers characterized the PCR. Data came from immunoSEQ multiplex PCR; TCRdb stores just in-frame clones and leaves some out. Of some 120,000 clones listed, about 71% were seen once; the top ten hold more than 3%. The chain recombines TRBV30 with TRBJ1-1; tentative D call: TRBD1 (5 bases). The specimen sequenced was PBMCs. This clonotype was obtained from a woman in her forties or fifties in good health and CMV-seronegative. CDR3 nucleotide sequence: TGTGCCTGGGGGGACCGGGGGGAAGCTTTCTTT. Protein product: CAWGDRGEAFF.